The 18 T cell receptor beta chains reported below all come from one sample, sequenced in a study of blood T cells in healthy people across ages. Combining a sample-barcoded 5' primer with a J-beta primer mix, a second PCR ran for 7 to 11 cycles. TCRdb called the 5' RACE reads again in MiXCR, with one record for every CDR3 protein. The sample has 700,000 or so distinct CDR3 sequences; less than 45% are singletons. Sequenced input: blood. These receptors all come from an elderly man in good health.

This clonotype was counted many times. V and J are TRBV7-2 and TRBJ2-7, with no clear D. The CDR3 is 15 amino acids. Per the germline V gene, CDR1 is SGHTA and CDR2 is FQGNSA. The V gene lost 0 bases and the J gene lost 1 base, with 10 bases spanning the gap. CDR3 sequence: CASSLASGASYEQYF. CDR3 bases: TGTGCCAGCAGCTTAGCGTCAGGAGCTTCCTACGAGCAGTACTTC.

This clonotype has only a few counts. This chain joins TRBV28 and TRBJ1-5; D possibly corresponds to TRBD1 (6 bases). The CDR3 loop spans 15 amino acids. The V gene's germline CDR1 is MDHEN and CDR2 SYDVKM. V dropped 5 bases and J dropped 7 bases, with 18 bases sitting between them. The CDR3 here is CASSPQGTPRQPQHF. The CDR3, as DNA: TGTGCCAGCAGTCCACAGGGAACCCCCCGACAGCCCCAGCATTTT. The full variable domain, in which reference TRBV28 and TRBJ1-5 provide the parts outside the CDR3, is DVKVTQSSRYLVKRTGEKVFLECVQDMDHENMFWYRQDPGLGLRLIYFSYDVKMKEKGDIPEGYSVSREKKERFSLILESASTNQTSMYLCASSPQGTPRQPQHFGDGTRLSIL.

In the case of this clonotype: The final CDR3 position lacks the conserved phenylalanine or tryptophan, pointing to a likely read error. The chain couples TRBV3-1 to TRBJ2-7; D remains ambiguous. The length of the CDR3 is 14 residues. CDR1 LGHDT and CDR2 YNNKEL come from the germline V gene (reference sequence). Trimming removed 1 base from V and 7 bases from J, with 14 bases in between. The CDR3, as DNA: TGTGCCAGCAGCCAAGTGGTCTCCTCTGGAGAGCAGTACTTA. Protein: CASSQVVSSGEQYL.

The V call is TRBV7-9, the J call TRBJ2-7, with a possible D match to TRBD2 (6 bases). The J call may be wrong; the DNA end is better matched by TRBJ2-5. CDR3 length equals 15 residues. Germline V lookup: CDR1 SEHNR, CDR2 FQNEAQ (reference sequence). Written as DNA, the CDR3 is TGTGCCAGCAGCTTAGATCGATCAGCGGGAGAGACCCAGTACTTC. This codes for CASSLDRSAGETQYF.

V gene TRBV7-2 combines with J gene TRBJ2-3; 9 positions agree with TRBD2. The length of the CDR3 is 14 residues. Germline assignment: CDR1 SGHTA and CDR2 FQGNSA. V shed 6 bases, J shed 3 bases, and the junction held 4 bases outside the gene matches. CDR3: CASRKGLATDTQYF. Written as DNA, the CDR3 is TGTGCCAGCAGGAAGGGACTAGCAACAGATACGCAGTATTTT.

The chain combines TRBV20-1 with TRBJ2-4, with D perhaps matching TRBD1 (6 bases). The V end lost 4 bases, the J end lost 5 bases, and 12 bases lay between the germline ends. CDR1 and CDR2 (germline): DFQATT, SNEGSKA (reference sequence). This CDR3 spans 13 amino acids. Here the CDR3 reads CSAIRGAENIQYF. CDR3 DNA: TGCAGTGCTATCAGGGGCGCGGAAAACATTCAGTACTTC.

This chain joins TRBV11-2 and TRBJ2-1, with D possibly matching TRBD1 (6 bases). The CDR3 has 13 amino acids. Germline V gives CDR1 SGHAT, CDR2 FQNNGV. The V and J ends lost 4 bases and 5 bases respectively, with 9 bases between them. CDR3 coding DNA: TGTGCCAGCAGCTGGGACATAAACAATGAGCAGTTCTTC. It codes for CASSWDINNEQFF.

This clonotype was counted a few times. The chain couples TRBV20-1 to TRBJ2-1, with a possible D match to TRBD2 (6 bases). V gave up 6 bases and J gave up 9 bases, with 18 bases separating them. Germline-derived CDR1 and CDR2 are DFQATT and SNEGSKA (reference sequence). This CDR3 contains 13 residues. CDR3 nucleotide sequence: TGCAGTGCGACTAGTAACTGGGACCCTGAGCAGTTCTTC. This gives the protein CSATSNWDPEQFF.

On this clonotype itself: Relative to the germline gene, one junction end is altered; a read error may explain this. The chain carries TRBV6-5 and TRBJ2-7; D is perhaps TRBD1 (6 bases). Germline V gives CDR1 MNHEY, CDR2 SVGAGI. The CDR3 totals 15 residues. The CDR3 sequence: CANSYSNRASGEQYF. CDR3 nucleotides: TGTGCCAACAGTTATTCAAACAGGGCCTCGGGCGAGCAGTACTTC.

The sample holds a few counts of this clonotype. The chain employs TRBV9 and TRBJ2-6; 7 positions agree with TRBD1. The CDR3 totals 18 residues. The trim removed 1 base at V and 4 bases at J, leaving 11 bases unmatched. Germline assignment: CDR1 SGDLS and CDR2 YYNGEE. CDR3 in DNA: TGTGCCAGCAGCGTATCGGTAAAGGGGGCGCCCGGGGCCAACGTCCTGACTTTC. Its protein product is CASSVSVKGAPGANVLTF.

This clonotype was recorded a few times. J is TRBJ1-2 and V is TRBV11-2; 7 nucleotides match TRBD1. The CDR3 runs 15 residues. Germline CDR1 and CDR2: SGHAT and FQNNGV. J lost 1 base, V lost 0 bases, and 2 bases had no gene match. CDR3 sequence reads: CASSLDGTVNYGYTF. Here the CDR3 DNA reads TGTGCCAGCAGCTTAGACGGGACAGTTAACTATGGCTACACCTTC.

Note on this clonotype: A read error may produce the germline difference seen at one junction end. The chain links TRBV7-6 to TRBJ2-3; 12 bases are a match to TRBD2. Germline values: CDR1 SGHVS, CDR2 FNYEAQ. There are 16 residues in the CDR3. The CDR3 reads CAGSARTSGVTDTQYF. CDR3 bases: TGTGCCGGCAGCGCGCGGACTAGCGGGGTCACAGATACGCAGTATTTT.

This clonotype occurred a few times. The chain joins TRBV4-2 to TRBJ2-6; 9 nucleotides agree with TRBD1. Germline V gene lookup returns CDR1 LGHNA and CDR2 YNFKEQ. J lost 0 bases, V lost 4 bases, and 13 bases had no gene match. There are 20 residues in the CDR3. The CDR3 protein is CASSLKPSGQGISGANVLTF. CDR3 nucleotides: TGTGCCAGCAGCCTCAAGCCGTCGGGACAGGGAATCTCTGGGGCCAACGTCCTGACTTTC.

This clonotype was counted at least ten times. This chain uses TRBV7-2 with TRBJ2-5; 10 bases match TRBD1. J lost 4 bases, V lost 5 bases, and 13 bases had no gene match. CDR1 and CDR2 (germline): SGHTA, FQGNSA. The CDR3 is made up of 17 amino acids. The CDR3 nucleotides are TGTGCCAGCAGCCCGAGGCGGGGACAGGGGATACGAGAGACCCAGTACTTC. Protein: CASSPRRGQGIRETQYF.

This clonotype occurred many times. CDR3 sequence (DNA): TGCAGCGTTGGCGTTGGCGCAGGGAGGGCCAATGAGCAGTTCTTC. This translates into CSVGVGAGRANEQFF. The chain is built from TRBV29-1 and TRBJ2-1; 7 bases fit TRBD2. This CDR3 has 15 amino acids. Germline V gene data show CDR1 as SQVTM and CDR2 as ANQGSEA. After removal of 4 bases from V and 6 bases from J, the junction contained 12 bases not matched to a gene.

The V call is TRBV6-6, the J call TRBJ2-5; D is uncertain. The CDR3 runs 13 residues. Germline loops: CDR1 MNHNY, CDR2 SVGAGI (reference sequence). Trimming pared 5 bases from V and 4 bases from J, leaving 11 bases between. The CDR3 DNA reads as TGTGCCAGCAGTGACCTCGACGGAGAGACCCAGTACTTC. Amino acid sequence: CASSDLDGETQYF.

V gene TRBV5-4 combines with J gene TRBJ2-3; the D gene could be TRBD1 or TRBD2 (6 bases each). CDR3 size: 13 residues. V shed 3 bases and J shed 5 bases, with 10 bases lying between them. CDR1 SGHNT and CDR2 YYREEE come from the germline V gene (reference sequence). DNA of the CDR3: TGTGCCAGCAGCTCACAGGGACTAGATACGCAGTATTTT. It codes for CASSSQGLDTQYF. The whole variable domain, remainder taken from reference TRBV5-4 and TRBJ2-3, is ETGVTQSPTHLIKTRGQQVTLRCSSQSGHNTVSWYQQALGQGPQFIFQYYREEENGRGNFPPRFSGLQFPNYSSELNVNALELDDSALYLCASSSQGLDTQYFGPGTRLTVL.

In its sample, this clonotype was seen a few times. This sequence joins TRBV6-1 and TRBJ2-5; D remains ambiguous. The ends were cut back, 3 bases at V and 2 bases at J, with 7 bases in the middle. This CDR3 comprises 13 residues. Germline CDR1 MNHNS, CDR2 SASEGT. The CDR3 is CASSDQFQETQYF. CDR3 nucleotide sequence: TGTGCCAGCAGTGACCAGTTTCAAGAGACCCAGTACTTC.